This T cell receptor beta chain was profiled in a study of cytomegalovirus exposure and HLA in healthy donors. Study-level findings and limits: Later, an analysis found that TCR clusters from the first cohort tended to co-occur in the 120 validation repertoires.

Remarks on this clone: Antigen specificity is unknown.

The V segment lost 4 bases and the J segment 1 base; nucleotides outside the gene matches: 9. Germline V CDR1 and CDR2: SGHNT, YENEEA. The CDR3 contains 16 residues. Sequencing used immunoSEQ multiplex PCR; TCRdb keeps in-frame clones, though not all of them. The sample holds roughly 120,000 clones, approximately 81% seen once. The chain has TRBV11-3 and TRBJ2-7; the match to TRBD1 covers 8 bases. The TCR originated in a woman aged 25-40 years in good health and CMV-seronegative. Source material: PBMCs. The CDR3 spells CASSSTGQGRSYEQYF. CDR3 coding DNA: TGTGCCAGCAGCTCGACTGGACAGGGTAGATCCTACGAGCAGTACTTC.